The subject of this entry is one TCR beta chain. Antigen unknown. In TCRdb, the RACE reads were re-called with MiXCR into one record per CDR3 protein. The sample contains 330,000 or so distinct CDR3 sequences, nearly 6.5% of which appear only once. This specimen belongs to a study of human T cells and chemical hapten exposure. Germline V gene data show CDR1 as MNHEY and CDR2 as SMNVEV (reference sequence). The CDR3 has 13 residues. V was clipped by 6 bases and J by 1 base, with 9 bases between them. General study findings and limits: Expanded TCRs formed significantly more large CDR3 similarity clusters than controls. Unchanged with DPC sensitization were TCRs above 1 in 1000 frequency.

Specified time point: patch test 2, 6 weeks after DPC sensitization. The sample's treatment: therapeutic diphenylcyclopropenone sensitization with weekly scalp DPC. Phlebotomy was performed prior to application of every patch test. The TCR sequence derives from a young woman with alopecia areata. Some clones in this sample may be carry-over from other donors' samples. V usage is TRBV27 and J usage is TRBJ1-1; D remains ambiguous. Sequenced here: whole blood, sampled in connection with sensitization to the hapten diphenylcyclopropenone (DPC). For the CDR3, the DNA is TGTGCCAGCAGACCCGGCCGGAACACTGAAGCTTTCTTT. Amino acid sequence: CASRPGRNTEAFF.